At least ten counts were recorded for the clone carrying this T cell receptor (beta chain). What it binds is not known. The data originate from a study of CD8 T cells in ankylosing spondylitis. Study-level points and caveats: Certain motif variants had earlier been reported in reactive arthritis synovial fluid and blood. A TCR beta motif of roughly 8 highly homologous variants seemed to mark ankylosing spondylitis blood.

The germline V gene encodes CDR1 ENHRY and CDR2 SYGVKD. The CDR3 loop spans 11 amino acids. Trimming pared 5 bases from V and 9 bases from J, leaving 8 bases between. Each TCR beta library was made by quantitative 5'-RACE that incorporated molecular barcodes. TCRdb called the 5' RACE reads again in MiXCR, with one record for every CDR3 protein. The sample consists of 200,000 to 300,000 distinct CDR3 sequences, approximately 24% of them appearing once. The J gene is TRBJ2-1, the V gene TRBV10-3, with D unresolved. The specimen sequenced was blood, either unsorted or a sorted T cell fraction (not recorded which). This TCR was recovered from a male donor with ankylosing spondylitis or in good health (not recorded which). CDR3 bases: TGTGCCATCAGTCAGGACGGTGAGCAGTTCTTC. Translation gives CAISQDGEQFF.